Below are 11 T cell receptor beta chains sequenced from a single sample in a study of blood T cells in healthy people across ages. A second PCR, run for roughly 7 to 11 cycles, used a sample-barcoded 5' primer plus a J-beta primer mix. TCRdb reprocessed the 5' RACE reads via MiXCR and lists one record per CDR3 protein. The sample contains 1.5 million to 1.9 million distinct CDR3 sequences, about 45% of which appear only once. Sequencing was carried out using blood. These receptors came from a woman aged 18-35 years in good health.

The chain links TRBV6-2 or TRBV6-3 to TRBJ1-5; unclear D gene. The V gene's germline CDR1 is MNHEY and CDR2 SVGEGT. V shed 2 bases and J shed 4 bases, with 6 bases lying between them. The CDR3 totals 13 residues. The CDR3 reads CASSYNFNQPQHF. DNA for the CDR3: TGTGCCAGCAGTTACAATTTTAATCAGCCCCAGCATTTT.

The chain carries TRBV27 and TRBJ1-5; D not certain. The ends were cut back, 7 bases at V and 6 bases at J, with 10 bases in the middle. CDR3 length: 12 amino acids. Germline V CDR1 and CDR2: MNHEY, SMNVEV (reference sequence). CDR3 in amino acids: CASIIGGQPQHF. In DNA, the CDR3 is TGTGCCAGCATCATCGGAGGTCAGCCCCAGCATTTT.

V is TRBV28 and J is TRBJ2-1, with 9 bases matching TRBD1. This CDR3 is built from 16 residues. The germline CDR1 and CDR2 sequences are MDHEN and SYDVKM. V shed 4 bases and J 6 bases; nucleotides not matched to a gene: 10. CDR3: CASSSSGQGYPNEQFF. In nucleotides, the CDR3 is TGTGCCAGCAGTTCCTCGGGACAGGGTTACCCCAATGAGCAGTTCTTC.

The rearrangement uses TRBV12-3 or TRBV12-4 and TRBJ2-1; possibly TRBD1 or TRBD2 for D (5 bases each). The CDR3 runs 14 residues. Trimming took off 3 bases at V and 6 bases at J, with 12 bases between the two ends. The CDR3 region has the DNA TGTGCCAGCAGTTTGTTCGGGGCTGGCAATGAGCAGTTCTTC. It encodes CASSLFGAGNEQFF.

In its sample, this clonotype was seen a few times. J is TRBJ2-5 and V is TRBV11-2; D not certain. CDR1 is SGHAT and CDR2 is FQNNGV in the germline V gene. Trimming removed 7 bases at V and 5 bases at J, with 11 bases between. The CDR3 runs 12 residues. The CDR3 DNA is TGTGCCAGCAACTCCCGCCACGAGACCCAGTACTTC. It is translated as CASNSRHETQYF.

This chain links TRBV3-1 with TRBJ1-2; TRBD1 agrees at 7 bases. V lost 5 bases and J lost 4; bases outside the gene matches: 7. This CDR3 region has 14 residues. Germline CDR1 reads LGHDT; CDR2 reads YNNKEL (reference sequence). CDR3 in DNA: TGTGCCAGCAGCTCCGGGACAGCCGCCTATGGCTACACCTTC. Its translation is CASSSGTAAYGYTF.

This clonotype was observed a handful of times. The chain couples TRBV20-1 to TRBJ2-7; TRBD1 agrees at 11 bases. The CDR3 covers 13 residues. Germline values: CDR1 DFQATT, CDR2 SNEGSKA (reference sequence). With 6 bases clipped from V and 2 bases from J, the junction kept 3 bases outside the gene matches. The DNA for the CDR3 is TGCAGTGCCCAGGACAGGGGGCCCTACGAGCAGTACTTC. This codes for CSAQDRGPYEQYF.

The chain joins TRBV5-1 to TRBJ2-5, with 7 nucleotides matching TRBD2. V shed 7 bases, J shed 1 base, and the junction held 4 bases outside the gene matches. Germline CDR1 and CDR2: SGHRS and YFSETQ. The CDR3 has 13 amino acids. The CDR3 DNA follows: TGCGCCAGCTGCCGGGAGGTCCAAGAGACCCAGTACTTC. Residues: CASCREVQETQYF.

In DNA, the CDR3 is TGTGCCAGCAGTTTATCCCGGACAGGGAGGGGCATCGTTCAGCCCCAGCATTTT. Translation: CASSLSRTGRGIVQPQHF. The genes are TRBV28 and TRBJ1-5, with TRBD1 identical over 8 bases. Germline V gene lookup returns CDR1 MDHEN and CDR2 SYDVKM. The trim removed 1 base at V and 6 bases at J, leaving 14 bases unmatched. The CDR3 runs to 18 residues.

Notes on this clonotype: The junction departs from the called germline gene at one end, perhaps through a read error. V usage is TRBV7-3 and J usage is TRBJ2-3, with 16 bases aligning to TRBD2. This CDR3 has 18 residues. Germline-derived CDR1 and CDR2 are SGHTA and FQGTGA. The CDR3 spells CTSSLSLGLAGGSDTQYF. The CDR3 nucleotides are TGTACCAGCAGCTTAAGTTTGGGACTAGCGGGAGGGTCGGATACGCAGTATTTT.

The rearrangement links TRBV6-1 to TRBJ2-3; 8 bases match TRBD2. V lost 2 bases, J lost 4 bases, and 2 bases stayed unmatched. Germline V gene sequence: CDR1 MNHNS, CDR2 SASEGT. The CDR3 runs to 14 residues. The CDR3 region is CASSEMGLADTQYF. CDR3 bases: TGTGCCAGCAGTGAAATGGGACTAGCAGATACGCAGTATTTT.